This T cell receptor beta chain derives from a study of CD8 T cells in Susac syndrome. Through negative isolation, CD4+ and CD8+ T cells were obtained, while TEMRA cells were enriched using FACS. A quantity of roughly 0.5 to 1 ug RNA underwent reverse transcription using random hexamers. Amplification of TCR beta CDR3 spanned 54 Vbeta and 13 Jbeta via immunoSEQ multiplex PCR. TCRdb called the immunoSEQ multiplex PCR reads again in MiXCR, with one record for every CDR3 protein. Altogether approximately 150,000 distinct CDR3 sequences are present, over 85% being singletons, with the ten largest covering around 0.13%. The germline V and J ends were trimmed by 5 bases and 1 base, with 5 bases remaining between them. CDR3 length equals 12 residues. In germline, CDR1 is SEHNR, CDR2 FQNEAQ (reference sequence).

The specimen was CD4+ T cells from PBMCs. The origin of this receptor is a human donor in good health. The V gene is TRBV7-9, the J gene TRBJ1-2; D unresolved. CDR3 sequence reads: CASSPRNYGYTF. In DNA, the CDR3 is TGTGCCAGCAGCCCTCGTAACTATGGCTACACCTTC.